This T cell receptor beta chain was obtained from a study of Ad26.COV2.S vaccination and SARS-CoV-2 variants. The repertoire was sequenced with immunoSEQ multiplex PCR; TCRdb's copy has only in-frame clones and lacks some. The data hold some 370,000 clones, with 83% observed a single time. The CDR3 totals 13 residues. CDR1 is SGHAT, CDR2 FQNNGV, per germline. V was trimmed by 5 bases and J by 2 bases, leaving 9 bases between them. The treatment denotes: some 20 received Ad26.COV2.S at low or high dose, single or two shots; about 5 received placebo; per-sample allocation not given. Each sample was drawn 63 days after the first injection (of vaccine or placebo).

The source material was peripheral blood, sampled in a trial of Ad26.COV2.S vaccine versus placebo. The J gene is TRBJ1-2, the V gene TRBV11-2; D remains unclear. The clonotype was recovered from a person aged 18 to 59 who received the Ad26.COV2.S COVID-19 vaccine or a placebo. The CDR3 is CASSRTGNYGYTF. CDR3 coding DNA: TGTGCCAGCAGCCGCACGGGGAACTATGGCTACACCTTC.